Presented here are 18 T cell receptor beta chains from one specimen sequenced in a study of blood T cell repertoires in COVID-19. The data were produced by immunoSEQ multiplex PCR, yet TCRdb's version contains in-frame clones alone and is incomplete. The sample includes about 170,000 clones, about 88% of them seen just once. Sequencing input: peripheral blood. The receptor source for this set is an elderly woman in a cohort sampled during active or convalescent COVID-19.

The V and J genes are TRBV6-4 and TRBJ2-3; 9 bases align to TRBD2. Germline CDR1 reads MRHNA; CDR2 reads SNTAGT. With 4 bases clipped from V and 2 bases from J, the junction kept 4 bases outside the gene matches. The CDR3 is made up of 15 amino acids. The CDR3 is CASSVGLAPTDTQYF. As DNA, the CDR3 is TGTGCCAGCAGTGTCGGACTAGCGCCCACAGATACGCAGTATTTT.

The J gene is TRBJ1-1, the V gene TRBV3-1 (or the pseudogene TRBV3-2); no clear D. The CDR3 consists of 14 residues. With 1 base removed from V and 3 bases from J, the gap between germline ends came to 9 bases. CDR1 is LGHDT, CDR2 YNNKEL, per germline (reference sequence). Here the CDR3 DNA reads TGTGCCAGCAGCCAAGTTTCCGGGGACACTGAAGCTTTCTTT. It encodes CASSQVSGDTEAFF.

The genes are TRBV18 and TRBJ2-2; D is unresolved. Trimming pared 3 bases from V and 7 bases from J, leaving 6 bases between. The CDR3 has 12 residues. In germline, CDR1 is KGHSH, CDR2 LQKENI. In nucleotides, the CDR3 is TGTGCCAGCTCACCCAATTTCGGGGAGCTGTTTTTT. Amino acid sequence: CASSPNFGELFF.

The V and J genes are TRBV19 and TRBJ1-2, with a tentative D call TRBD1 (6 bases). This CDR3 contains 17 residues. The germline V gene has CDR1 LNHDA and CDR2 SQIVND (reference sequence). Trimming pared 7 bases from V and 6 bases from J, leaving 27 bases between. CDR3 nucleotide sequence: TGTGCCAGTATACCGGGAGGGGGATACTCCTCGGTCCATGGCTACACCTTC. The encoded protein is CASIPGGGYSSVHGYTF.

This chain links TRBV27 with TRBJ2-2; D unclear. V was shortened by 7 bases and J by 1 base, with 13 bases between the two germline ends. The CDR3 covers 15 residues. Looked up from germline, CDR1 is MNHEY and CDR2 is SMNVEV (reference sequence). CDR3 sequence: CASIIWQLNTGELFF. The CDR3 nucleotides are TGTGCCAGCATTATTTGGCAATTGAACACCGGGGAGCTGTTTTTT.

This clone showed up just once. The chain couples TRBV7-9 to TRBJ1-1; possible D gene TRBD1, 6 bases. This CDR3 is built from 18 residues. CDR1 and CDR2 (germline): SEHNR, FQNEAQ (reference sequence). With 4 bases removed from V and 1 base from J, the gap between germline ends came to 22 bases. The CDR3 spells CASSSGTFLARRNTEAFF. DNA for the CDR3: TGTGCCAGCAGCTCTGGGACATTCCTCGCCCGTAGGAACACTGAAGCTTTCTTT.

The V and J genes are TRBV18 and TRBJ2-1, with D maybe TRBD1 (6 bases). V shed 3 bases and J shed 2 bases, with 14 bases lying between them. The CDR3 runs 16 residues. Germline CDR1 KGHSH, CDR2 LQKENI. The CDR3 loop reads CASSPTLGAPYNEQFF. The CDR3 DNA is TGTGCCAGCTCACCGACCTTGGGGGCCCCCTACAATGAGCAGTTCTTC.

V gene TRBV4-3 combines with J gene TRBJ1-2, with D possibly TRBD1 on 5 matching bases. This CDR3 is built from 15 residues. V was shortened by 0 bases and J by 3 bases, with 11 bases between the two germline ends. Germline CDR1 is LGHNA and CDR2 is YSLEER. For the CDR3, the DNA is TGCGCCAGCAGCCAAGAGCCAGGGCGATACTATGGCTACACCTTC. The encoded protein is CASSQEPGRYYGYTF.

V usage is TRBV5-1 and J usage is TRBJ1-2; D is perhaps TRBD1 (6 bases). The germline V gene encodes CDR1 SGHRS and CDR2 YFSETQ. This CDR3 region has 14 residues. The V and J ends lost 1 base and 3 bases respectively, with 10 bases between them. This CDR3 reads CASSLNRDDYGYTF. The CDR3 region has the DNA TGCGCCAGCAGCTTGAACAGGGACGACTATGGCTACACCTTC.

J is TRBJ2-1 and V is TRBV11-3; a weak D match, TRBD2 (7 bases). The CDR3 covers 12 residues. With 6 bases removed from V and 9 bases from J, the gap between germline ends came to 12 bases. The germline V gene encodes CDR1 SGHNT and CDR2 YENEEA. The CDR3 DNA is TGTGCCAGCAGGGGAGGGGGGAGTGAGCAGTTCTTC. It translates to CASRGGGSEQFF.

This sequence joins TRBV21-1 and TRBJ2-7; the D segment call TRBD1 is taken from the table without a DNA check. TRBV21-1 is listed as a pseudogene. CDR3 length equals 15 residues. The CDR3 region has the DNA TGTGCCAGCAGCATCTCCAGGGGGCGCGTCTGGGAGCAGTACGTC. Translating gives CASSISRGRVWEQYV.

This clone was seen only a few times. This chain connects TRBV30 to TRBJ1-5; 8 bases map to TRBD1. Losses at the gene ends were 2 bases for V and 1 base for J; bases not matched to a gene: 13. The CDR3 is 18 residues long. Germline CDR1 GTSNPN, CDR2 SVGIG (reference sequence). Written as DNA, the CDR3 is TGTGCCTGGAGTTCTTTCTCCATTGGACAGGGAAGCAATCAGCCCCAGCATTTT. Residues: CAWSSFSIGQGSNQPQHF.

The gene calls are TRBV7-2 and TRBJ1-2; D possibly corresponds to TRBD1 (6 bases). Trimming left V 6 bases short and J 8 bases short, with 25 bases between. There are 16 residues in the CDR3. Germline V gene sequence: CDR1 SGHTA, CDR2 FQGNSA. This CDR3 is CASSPRPGHSAGGYTF. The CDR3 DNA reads TGTGCCAGCAGTCCAAGACCGGGACATTCCGCTGGGGGCTACACCTTC.

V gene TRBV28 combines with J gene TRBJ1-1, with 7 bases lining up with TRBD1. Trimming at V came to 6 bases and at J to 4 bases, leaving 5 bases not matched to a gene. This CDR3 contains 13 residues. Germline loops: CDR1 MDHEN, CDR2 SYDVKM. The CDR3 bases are TGTGCCAGCAGCCGACAGGGTGGCACTGAAGCTTTCTTT. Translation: CASSRQGGTEAFF.

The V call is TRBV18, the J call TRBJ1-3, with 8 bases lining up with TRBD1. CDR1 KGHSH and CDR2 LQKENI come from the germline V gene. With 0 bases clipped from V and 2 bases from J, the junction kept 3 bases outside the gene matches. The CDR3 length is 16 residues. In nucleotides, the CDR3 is TGTGCCAGCTCACCACCGGGACAGGCAACTGGAAACACCATATATTTT. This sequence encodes CASSPPGQATGNTIYF.

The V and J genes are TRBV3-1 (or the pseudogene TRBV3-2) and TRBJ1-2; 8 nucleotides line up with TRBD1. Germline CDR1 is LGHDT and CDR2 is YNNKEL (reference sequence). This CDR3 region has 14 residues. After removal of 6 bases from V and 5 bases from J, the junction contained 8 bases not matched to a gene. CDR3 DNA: TGTGCCAGCAGTTCCGGAGACAGGGGTTATGGCTACACCTTC. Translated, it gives CASSSGDRGYGYTF.

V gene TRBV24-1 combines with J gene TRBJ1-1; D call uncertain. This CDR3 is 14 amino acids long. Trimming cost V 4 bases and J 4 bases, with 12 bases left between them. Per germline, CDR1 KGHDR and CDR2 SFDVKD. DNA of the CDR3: TGTGCCACCAGTGACCCCCTCCGGGGCACTGAAGCTTTCTTT. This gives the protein CATSDPLRGTEAFF.

CDR3 coding DNA: TGTGCCAGCAGCCCCCCAGGCGGGATGAACACTGAAGCTTTCTTT. Its protein is CASSPPGGMNTEAFF. The chain links TRBV5-5 to TRBJ1-1; D is unresolved. Germline CDR1 and CDR2: SGHKS and YYEKEE (reference sequence). Trimming removed 4 bases at V and 0 bases at J, with 13 bases between. CDR3 length: 15 amino acids.